A selection of T cell receptor beta chains follows, all from one sample in a study of early T cells in non-severe SARS-CoV-2 infection. TCRdb reanalysed the 5' RACE reads using MiXCR and keeps one entry per CDR3 protein. Seen here are tens of thousands of distinct CDR3 sequences, roughly a tenth observed once, and the top ten hold 5.5% to 7%. Sequenced material: whole blood. Source of these receptors: an adult who was a healthcare worker with PCR-confirmed SARS-CoV-2 infection or an uninfected control (not recorded which). Each CDR3 is given with its conserved first and last residue.

CDR3aa,j_gene,v_gene
CSARRPGLTSASEQFF,TRBJ2-1,TRBV20-1
CASSFWVTPDSRDEKLFF,TRBJ1-4,TRBV12-3/TRBV12-4
CASSSQGTSNQPQHF,TRBJ1-5,TRBV7-2
CASSQVGGAGTDTQYF,TRBJ2-3,TRBV4-2
CASSPGTADTQYF,TRBJ2-3,TRBV7-8
CSGTNTEAFF,TRBJ1-1,TRBV20-1
CASSYSGLAGLYNEQFF,TRBJ2-1,TRBV6-6
CASSLASPDRAGNTIYF,TRBJ1-3,TRBV3-1
CASSIPSGANVLTF,TRBJ2-6,TRBV19
CASSRLAGDRRETQYF,TRBJ2-5,TRBV6-1
CASSPTVGNSPLHF,TRBJ1-6,TRBV3-1
CASSLGLATGELFF,TRBJ2-2,TRBV7-2
CASSLTPTGGQRNIQYF,TRBJ2-4,TRBV5-1
CASRQGPGNTEAFF,TRBJ1-1,TRBV9
CASSLALAGGTQYF,TRBJ2-3,TRBV7-2
CASSLVRTGSNQPQHF,TRBJ1-5,TRBV7-8
CASTWALTDTQYF,TRBJ2-3,TRBV2
CASSLGVENTEAFF,TRBJ1-1,TRBV3-1
CASSYQGQGVFEQYF,TRBJ2-7,TRBV6-5
CASQRQANTGELFF,TRBJ2-2,TRBV12-3/TRBV12-4
CASGYNEQFF,TRBJ2-1,TRBV3-1
CASSFKTGGTDTQYF,TRBJ2-3,TRBV5-1
CASSALPSSYEQYF,TRBJ2-7,TRBV6-1
CASSFTRGLNEGQFF,TRBJ2-1,TRBV5-5
CASSAGTRGEQYF,TRBJ2-7,TRBV12-3/TRBV12-4
CASSYAGPGNTEAFF,TRBJ1-1,TRBV6-5
CASSGGGQVNEQYF,TRBJ2-7,TRBV5-1
CASRPGPSGNSPLHF,TRBJ1-6,TRBV5-1
CSVAEEKLFF,TRBJ1-4,TRBV29-1
CASSLGRGLDQPQHF,TRBJ1-5,TRBV11-2
CASSSQGLAGGSDEQFF,TRBJ2-1,TRBV7-6
CASSPGGGSEQFF,TRBJ2-1,TRBV11-2
CSVEEEDRPNYGYTF,TRBJ1-2,TRBV29-1
CASSLGRNSRRASGANVLTF,TRBJ2-6,TRBV4-3
CSANPLTSTDTQYF,TRBJ2-3,TRBV20-1
CSARASSGSTVGQYF,TRBJ2-7,TRBV20-1